The 31 T cell receptor beta chains below all came from one sample that was sequenced in a study of OX40 agonist ivuxolimab in advanced cancers. Repertoires were generated with immunoSEQ multiplex PCR, while TCRdb's copy carries only in-frame clones and drops some. The profile shows approximately 70,000 clones, 77% of them singletons. This sample comprised CD4+ or CD8+ T cells sorted from blood, obtained in a trial of the OX40 agonist ivuxolimab. All receptors derive from an adult with an advanced solid tumor such as melanoma, head and neck, liver or kidney cancer.

The rearrangement uses TRBV18 and TRBJ2-4; D is undetermined. Trimming pared 2 bases from V and 0 bases from J, leaving 11 bases between. Germline CDR1 reads KGHSH; CDR2 reads LQKENI. This CDR3 is built from 16 residues. The CDR3 here is CASSPLEYEAKNIQYF. The CDR3 DNA reads as TGTGCCAGCTCACCATTGGAGTACGAAGCCAAAAACATTCAGTACTTC.

In this sample, this clone turned up once. The gene calls are TRBV7-3 and TRBJ2-5; 14 bases match TRBD2. The V gene's germline CDR1 is SGHTA and CDR2 FQGTGA. The CDR3 loop spans 19 amino acids. Germline trimming cut 0 bases from V and 2 bases from J; bases unmatched to any gene: 8. The CDR3 sequence: CASSLTGTSGGGGQETQYF. The CDR3, as DNA: TGTGCCAGCAGCTTAACCGGGACTAGCGGGGGAGGTGGTCAAGAGACCCAGTACTTC.

This chain links TRBV7-6 with TRBJ1-3; D uncertain. The CDR3 contains 15 residues. V lost 5 bases to trimming and J lost 4 bases, with 15 bases between them. Germline V gene lookup returns CDR1 SGHVS and CDR2 FNYEAQ. CDR3 DNA: TGTGCCAGCAGCCCGAATCCGGACGCAGGAAACACCATATATTTT. Protein product: CASSPNPDAGNTIYF.

This chain joins TRBV7-9 and TRBJ2-7; a weak D match, TRBD1 (5 bases). Trimming stripped 0 bases from V and 7 bases from J, with 10 bases between. This CDR3 comprises 13 residues. Per germline, CDR1 SEHNR and CDR2 FQNEAQ (reference sequence). CDR3 DNA: TGTGCCAGCAGCTTAGCGTCAGGGTGGGAGCAGTACTTC. Translating gives CASSLASGWEQYF. Variable domain in full (rest from reference TRBV7-9 and TRBJ2-7): DTGVSQNPRHKITKRGQNVTFRCDPISEHNRLYWYRQTLGQGPEFLTYFQNEAQLEKSRLLSDRFSAERPKGSFSTLEIQRTEQGDSAMYLCASSLASGWEQYFGPGTRLTVT.

The chain links TRBV5-4 to TRBJ2-5; D gene uncertain. The CDR3 consists of 13 residues. The germline V and J ends were trimmed by 4 bases and 2 bases, with 9 bases remaining between them. Germline V lookup: CDR1 SGHNT, CDR2 YYREEE (reference sequence). The CDR3 bases are TGTGCCAGCAGCCTCGGAACACAAGAGACCCAGTACTTC. Protein product: CASSLGTQETQYF.

This clone was seen a handful of times. Here the CDR3 reads CASSSTTDYNEQFF. DNA of the CDR3: TGTGCCAGCAGCTCTACCACTGACTACAATGAGCAGTTCTTC. This chain joins TRBV7-8 and TRBJ2-1; D is undetermined. This CDR3 is 14 amino acids long. V was pared by 4 bases and J by 3 bases, with 10 bases between. The germline gives CDR1 SGHVS, CDR2 FQNEAQ. The variable domain in full, with the rest retrieved from reference TRBV7-8 and TRBJ2-1, is GAGVSQSPRYKVAKRGQDVALRCDPISGHVSLFWYQQALGQGPEFLTYFQNEAQLDKSGLPSDRFFAERPEGSVSTLKIQRTQQEDSAVYLCASSSTTDYNEQFFGPGTRLTVL.

This CDR3 is CASRGGVGQGGNTIYF. CDR3 coding DNA: TGTGCCAGCAGAGGGGGCGTTGGACAGGGTGGAAACACCATATATTTT. This rearrangement joins TRBV2 to TRBJ1-3, with 8 bases identical to TRBD1. CDR1 is SNHLY, CDR2 FYNNEI, per germline. V trimming: 6 bases; J trimming: 3 bases; junction bases outside the gene matches: 10. CDR3 length: 16 amino acids.

V usage is TRBV7-3 and J usage is TRBJ2-7; maybe TRBD2 (6 bases). CDR3 size: 14 residues. Trimming left V 2 bases short and J 7 bases short, with 15 bases between. Germline V gene lookup returns CDR1 SGHTA and CDR2 FQGTGA. CDR3 residues: CASSLDGSSFEQYF. DNA for the CDR3: TGTGCCAGCAGCTTAGACGGGAGCTCCTTTGAGCAGTACTTC.

This chain uses TRBV10-3 with TRBJ2-5; unclear D gene. From germline, CDR1 is ENHRY and CDR2 SYGVKD. This CDR3 has 14 amino acids. Trimming stripped 4 bases from V and 4 bases from J, with 13 bases between. CDR3 residues: CAISGPGSRETQYF. The CDR3, as DNA: TGTGCCATCAGTGGACCGGGTTCTAGAGAGACCCAGTACTTC.

CDR3 protein: CASSLAGSFGAFF. The CDR3 DNA sequence: TGCGCCAGCAGCTTGGCAGGGTCTTTCGGAGCTTTCTTT. The chain uses TRBV5-1 and TRBJ1-1; D is perhaps TRBD1 (5 bases). Germline V gene sequence: CDR1 SGHRS, CDR2 YFSETQ. Between the trimmed V and J ends, which lost 0 bases and 10 bases, there was a span of 13 bases. This CDR3 has 13 residues.

The chain carries TRBV7-3 and TRBJ2-1; a possible D gene is TRBD1 (6 bases). Per germline, CDR1 SGHTA and CDR2 FQGTGA. The CDR3 contains 15 residues. The V and J ends lost 5 bases and 0 bases respectively, with 11 bases between them. The CDR3: CASSLYRDSYNEQFF. The CDR3 bases are TGTGCCAGCAGCCTTTACAGGGACTCCTACAATGAGCAGTTCTTC.

V is TRBV6-1 and J is TRBJ2-3; no reliable D call. The CDR3 consists of 16 residues. The V gene's germline CDR1 is MNHNS and CDR2 SASEGT. V was pared by 3 bases and J by 2 bases, with 15 bases between. This chain's CDR3 is CASSESVGSSTDTQYF. CDR3 coding DNA: TGTGCCAGCAGTGAGTCGGTAGGCTCCTCCACAGATACGCAGTATTTT.

This clone was seen a handful of times. The chain recombines TRBV4-2 with TRBJ1-1; D perhaps matches TRBD1 (6 bases). Germline CDR1 is LGHNA and CDR2 is YNFKEQ. There are 15 residues in the CDR3. V dropped 1 base and J dropped 1 base, with 10 bases sitting between them. In nucleotides, the CDR3 is TGTGCCAGCAGCCAAGGTGCGACAGGGAACACTGAAGCTTTCTTT. Its protein is CASSQGATGNTEAFF.

The chain uses TRBV11-2 and TRBJ2-7; D unresolved. Trimming took 0 bases from V and 6 from J, leaving 18 bases between them. Germline V CDR1 and CDR2: SGHAT, FQNNGV. The CDR3 spans 16 residues. Here the CDR3 reads CASSLDKRGGNPEQYF. The CDR3 DNA sequence: TGTGCCAGCAGCTTAGATAAACGCGGTGGGAATCCCGAGCAGTACTTC.

V is TRBV19 and J is TRBJ1-5; the D gene is possibly TRBD1 (5 bases). Trimming left V 5 bases short and J 4 bases short, with 9 bases between. The CDR3 spans 13 residues. In germline, CDR1 is LNHDA, CDR2 SQIVND (reference sequence). CDR3 nucleotide sequence: TGTGCCAGTAGTTCGGACACTAATCAGCCCCAGCATTTT. Translating gives CASSSDTNQPQHF. Drawing the rest from reference TRBV19 and TRBJ1-5, the complete variable domain is DGGITQSPKYLFRKEGQNVTLSCEQNLNHDAMYWYRQDPGQGLRLIYYSQIVNDFQKGDIAEGYSVSREKKESFPLTVTSAQKNPTAFYLCASSSDTNQPQHFGDGTRLSIL.

The chain combines TRBV7-9 with TRBJ1-2, with TRBD1 as a possible D gene (6 bases). Trimming took 3 bases from V and 11 from J, leaving 25 bases between them. CDR1 is SEHNR, CDR2 FQNEAQ, per germline (reference sequence). The CDR3 sequence is 16 residues long. The CDR3 region is CASSFLDRRLVRGYTF. CDR3 nucleotide sequence: TGTGCCAGCAGCTTCTTAGACAGGCGGCTAGTAAGGGGTTACACCTTC.

As for this clone: Germline and junction disagree at one end, which may indicate a read error. The chain recombines TRBV5-1 with TRBJ2-3; TRBD2 agrees at 8 bases. From germline, CDR1 is SGHRS and CDR2 YFSETQ. The CDR3 is made up of 15 amino acids. The CDR3 spells CASSPLADNTNTQYF. The CDR3 coding sequence is TGCGCCAGCAGTCCACTAGCGGATAACACAAATACGCAGTATTTT.

The rearrangement joins TRBV5-1 to TRBJ2-1; 7 nucleotides line up with TRBD2. Per the germline V gene, CDR1 is SGHRS and CDR2 is YFSETQ. The CDR3 contains 16 residues. V lost 3 bases and J lost 6; bases outside the gene matches: 12. The CDR3 sequence is CASSSQGGSSGNEQFF. In DNA, the CDR3 is TGCGCCAGCAGCTCCCAGGGAGGGTCGAGCGGCAATGAGCAGTTCTTC.

The chain combines TRBV6-1 with TRBJ2-7, with TRBD1 matching over 7 bases. This CDR3 comprises 17 residues. From germline, CDR1 is MNHNS and CDR2 SASEGT. J lost 4 bases, V lost 3 bases, and 15 bases had no gene match. The CDR3 reads CASSEDTRQGVVYEQYF. Written as DNA, the CDR3 is TGTGCCAGCAGTGAGGACACTCGGCAGGGGGTCGTATACGAGCAGTACTTC.

The chain recombines TRBV27 with TRBJ2-3; D call uncertain. In germline, CDR1 is MNHEY, CDR2 SMNVEV (reference sequence). V was shortened by 6 bases and J by 2 bases, with 18 bases between the two germline ends. The CDR3 totals 16 residues. The CDR3 DNA sequence: TGTGCCAGCAGACGAACTTTTGGGATGAACACAGATACGCAGTATTTT. Translating it yields CASRRTFGMNTDTQYF.

The V call is TRBV2, the J call TRBJ1-1, with D possibly matching TRBD1 (5 bases). This CDR3 comprises 14 residues. Per the germline V gene, CDR1 is SNHLY and CDR2 is FYNNEI. V was cut by 6 bases and J by 1 base, with 12 bases left in between. This CDR3 reads CASRAGGENTEAFF. The CDR3 DNA sequence: TGTGCCAGCAGGGCGGGGGGTGAGAACACTGAAGCTTTCTTT. The full variable domain, rest sourced from reference TRBV2 and TRBJ1-1, is EPEVTQTPSHQVTQMGQEVILRCVPISNHLYFYWYRQILGQKVEFLVSFYNNEISEKSEIFDDQFSVERPDGSNFTLKIRSTKLEDSAMYFCASRAGGENTEAFFGQGTRLTVV.

The chain employs TRBV28 and TRBJ1-5, with D unclear. Trimming took off 4 bases at V and 4 bases at J, with 8 bases between the two ends. There are 13 residues in the CDR3. The V gene's germline CDR1 is MDHEN and CDR2 SYDVKM. In nucleotides, the CDR3 is TGTGCCAGCAGTTCCCATTCGAATCAGCCCCAGCATTTT. The encoded protein is CASSSHSNQPQHF.

This chain uses TRBV2 with TRBJ1-2; maybe TRBD1 (5 bases). CDR1 is SNHLY, CDR2 FYNNEI, per germline. The germline V and J ends were trimmed by 4 bases and 3 bases, with 18 bases remaining between them. This CDR3 is built from 16 residues. The CDR3: CASSALRGERDYGYTF. CDR3 DNA: TGTGCCAGCAGTGCGTTAAGAGGGGAGAGAGACTATGGCTACACCTTC.

The CDR3, as DNA: TGTGCCAGCAGTTTTCGGGCAGCGGGATGGGAGACCCAGTACTTC. Amino acids: CASSFRAAGWETQYF. This chain joins TRBV27 and TRBJ2-5, with 7 bases identical to TRBD2. The V and J ends lost 3 bases and 5 bases, in that order; junction bases with no gene match: 9. CDR1 and CDR2 from the germline V gene are MNHEY and SMNVEV (reference sequence). The CDR3 covers 15 residues.

The chain is built from TRBV5-4 and TRBJ2-5, with a tentative D call TRBD1 (5 bases). With 4 bases removed from V and 4 bases from J, the gap between germline ends came to 8 bases. Germline V gene data show CDR1 as SGHNT and CDR2 as YYREEE (reference sequence). CDR3 length equals 12 residues. This chain's CDR3 is CASSIQGETQYF. As DNA, the CDR3 is TGTGCCAGCAGCATTCAGGGAGAGACCCAGTACTTC.

The gene calls are TRBV19 and TRBJ1-3; D ambiguous. The V and J ends lost 8 bases and 0 bases respectively, with 8 bases between them. The CDR3 contains 13 residues. CDR1 is LNHDA and CDR2 is SQIVND in the germline V gene (reference sequence). The CDR3 sequence: CASSPSSGNTIYF. For the CDR3, the DNA is TGTGCCAGTTCCCCGAGCTCTGGAAACACCATATATTTT.

The chain recombines TRBV4-1 with TRBJ2-7; either TRBD1 or TRBD2 may fit D (5 bases each). Germline assignment: CDR1 MGHRA and CDR2 YSYEKL. The ends were cut back, 1 base at V and 3 bases at J, with 10 bases in the middle. The CDR3 length is 14 residues. The CDR3: CASSQVNGGYEQYF. The CDR3 DNA reads TGCGCCAGCAGCCAAGTAAATGGGGGCTACGAGCAGTACTTC.

The CDR3 loop reads CASSPTGNTEAFF. The CDR3, as DNA: TGTGCCAGCAGCCCGACAGGGAACACTGAAGCTTTCTTT. The chain employs TRBV6-5 and TRBJ1-1; tentatively, D is TRBD1 (6 bases). V was trimmed by 6 bases and J by 1 base, leaving 9 bases between them. The CDR3 spans 13 residues. In germline, CDR1 is MNHEY, CDR2 SVGAGI.

This clone was seen a few times. J is TRBJ1-3 and V is TRBV18; D not certain. CDR3 length: 14 amino acids. V was pared by 3 bases and J by 4 bases, with 10 bases between. In germline, CDR1 is KGHSH, CDR2 LQKENI. CDR3 DNA sequence: TGTGCCAGCTCACCGTCGGTAGCCGGAAACACCATATATTTT. Translation: CASSPSVAGNTIYF. The complete variable domain, with remaining parts taken from reference TRBV18 and TRBJ1-3, reads NAGVMQNPRHLVRRRGQEARLRCSPMKGHSHVYWYRQLPEEGLKFMVYLQKENIIDESGMPKERFSAEFPKEGPSILRIQQVVRGDSAAYFCASSPSVAGNTIYFGEGSWLTVV.

The chain has TRBV5-1 and TRBJ1-4; D is undetermined. The CDR3 sequence is 14 residues long. Trimming took off 2 bases at V and 0 bases at J, with 5 bases between the two ends. Germline CDR1 SGHRS, CDR2 YFSETQ. DNA for the CDR3: TGCGCCAGCAGCTTAGATGCAACTAATGAAAAACTGTTTTTT. Amino acid sequence: CASSLDATNEKLFF.

The chain is built from TRBV6-5 and TRBJ1-2; TRBD1 matches 9 bases. CDR1 and CDR2 from the germline V gene are MNHEY and SVGAGI. The CDR3 is 15 residues long. Trimming took 5 bases from V and 8 from J; bases not matched to a gene: 12. CDR3 bases: TGTGCCAGCAGTCCCCCGGGGGACAGGGCTAGGGGCTACACCTTC. Amino acids: CASSPPGDRARGYTF.